The TCR beta chain under discussion was sequenced for a study of blood T cell repertoires in COVID-19. CDR1 is PRHDT and CDR2 is FYEKMQ in the germline V gene (reference sequence). The ends were cut back, 5 bases at V and 10 bases at J, with 24 bases in the middle. The CDR3 sequence is 16 residues long. Source study methods: The assay estimated nucleated cells by amplifying reference gene primers. Only in-frame clones appear in the TCRdb table, and some are missing; sequencing was by immunoSEQ multiplex PCR. That table is the source of V, J and clone size, and D and trimming were worked out from the DNA. The repertoire holds some 300,000 clones, roughly nine tenths seen once, with more than 0.9% in the top ten. Participants came from fewer than 25 US areas, aged about 18 to 95 years. Donors were grouped by their self-reported clinical history.

The specimen sequenced was PBMCs or T cells enriched from blood (not recorded which). This chain joins TRBV13 and TRBJ2-1; D is unclear. The TCR was taken from a woman aged 25 to 39 who had recovered from COVID-19. CDR3: CASSPLGHFSFREQFF. The CDR3 region has the DNA TGTGCCAGCAGCCCCTTGGGCCATTTTTCGTTCAGGGAGCAGTTCTTC.